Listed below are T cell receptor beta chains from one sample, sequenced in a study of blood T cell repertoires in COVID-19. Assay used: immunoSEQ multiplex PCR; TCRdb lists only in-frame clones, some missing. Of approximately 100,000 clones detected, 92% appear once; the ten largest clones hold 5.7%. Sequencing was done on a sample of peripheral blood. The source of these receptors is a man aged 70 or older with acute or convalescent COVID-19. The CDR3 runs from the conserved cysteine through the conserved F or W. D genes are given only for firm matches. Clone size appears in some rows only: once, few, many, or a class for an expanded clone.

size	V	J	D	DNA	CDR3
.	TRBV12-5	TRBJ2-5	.	TGTGCTAGTGGTTTGGTTGACAGCAAGATGACCCAGTACTTC	CASGLVDSKMTQYF
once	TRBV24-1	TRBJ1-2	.	TGTGCCACCCCCTTCCAGGGCGTGGATGGCTACACCTTC	CATPFQGVDGYTF
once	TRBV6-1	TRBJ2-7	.	TGTGCCAGCAGTGAGGAGGGACTCCTGAGTTGGGAGCAGTACTTC	CASSEEGLLSWEQYF
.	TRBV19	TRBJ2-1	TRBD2	TGTGCCAGTAGTTTAGCGGGAGGGCCGAGTAATGAGCAGTTCTTC	CASSLAGGPSNEQFF
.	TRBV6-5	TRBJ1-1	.	TGTGCCAGCAGTTACCGGGAGGGCACTGAAGCTTTCTTT	CASSYREGTEAFF
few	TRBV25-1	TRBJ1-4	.	TGTGCCAGCAGTGAAGGCGCGGGGGCACTAACTAATGAAAAACTGTTTTTT	CASSEGAGALTNEKLFF
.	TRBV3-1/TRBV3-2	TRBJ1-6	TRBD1	TGTGCCAGCAGCCAATGGGACAGGGATAATTCACCCCTCCACTTT	CASSQWDRDNSPLHF
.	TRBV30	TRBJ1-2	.	TGTGCCTGGAGTGTGTCAGGGTACGGCTACACCTTC	CAWSVSGYGYTF
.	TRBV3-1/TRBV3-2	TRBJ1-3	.	TGTGCCAGCAGCCCTTTACTCTTTACCGGGACTGGAAACACCATATATTTT	CASSPLLFTGTGNTIYF
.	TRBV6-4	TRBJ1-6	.	TGTGCCAGCCGCCCGGGAGGGGTTAATTCACCCCTCCACTTT	CASRPGGVNSPLHF
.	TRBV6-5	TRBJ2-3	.	TGTGCCAGCCTTGAGGGACACGGACCAGATACGCAGTATTTT	CASLEGHGPDTQYF
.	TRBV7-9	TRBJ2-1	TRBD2	TGTGCCAGCAGCTTAATTCCCGGGACTAGCGGCAATGAGCAGTTCTTC	CASSLIPGTSGNEQFF